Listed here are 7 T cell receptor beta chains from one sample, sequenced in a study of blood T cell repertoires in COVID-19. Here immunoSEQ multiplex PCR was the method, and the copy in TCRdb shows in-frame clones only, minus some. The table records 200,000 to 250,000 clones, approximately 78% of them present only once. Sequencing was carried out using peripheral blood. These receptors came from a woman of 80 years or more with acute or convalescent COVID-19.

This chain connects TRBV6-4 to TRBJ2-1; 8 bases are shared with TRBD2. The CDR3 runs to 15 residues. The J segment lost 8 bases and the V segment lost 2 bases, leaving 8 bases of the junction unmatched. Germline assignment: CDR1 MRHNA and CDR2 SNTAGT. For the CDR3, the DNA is TGTGCCAGCAGTGACGGCGCGGGGGGTGTCTATGAGCAGTTCTTC. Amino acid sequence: CASSDGAGGVYEQFF.

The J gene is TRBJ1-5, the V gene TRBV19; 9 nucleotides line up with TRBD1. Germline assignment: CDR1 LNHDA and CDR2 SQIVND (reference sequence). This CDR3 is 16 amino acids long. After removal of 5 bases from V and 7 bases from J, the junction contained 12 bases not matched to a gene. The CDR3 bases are TGTGCCAGTAGTCAGTTTGGACAGGGGATAAAACAGCCCCAGCATTTT. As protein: CASSQFGQGIKQPQHF.

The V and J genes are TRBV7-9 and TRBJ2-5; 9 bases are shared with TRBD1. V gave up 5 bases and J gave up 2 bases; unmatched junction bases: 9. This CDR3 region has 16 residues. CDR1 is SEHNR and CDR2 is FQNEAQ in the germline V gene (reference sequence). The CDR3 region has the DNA TGTGCCAGCAGCCCTGGGACAGGGTGGAGGCAAGAGACCCAGTACTTC. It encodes CASSPGTGWRQETQYF.

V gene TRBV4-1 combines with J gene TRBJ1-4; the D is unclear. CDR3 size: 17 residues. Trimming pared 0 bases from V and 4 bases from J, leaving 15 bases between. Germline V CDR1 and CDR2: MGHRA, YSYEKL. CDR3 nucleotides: TGCGCCAGCAGCCAAGAGCCGTCTTTGCGGCTTAATGAAAAACTGTTTTTT. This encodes CASSQEPSLRLNEKLFF.

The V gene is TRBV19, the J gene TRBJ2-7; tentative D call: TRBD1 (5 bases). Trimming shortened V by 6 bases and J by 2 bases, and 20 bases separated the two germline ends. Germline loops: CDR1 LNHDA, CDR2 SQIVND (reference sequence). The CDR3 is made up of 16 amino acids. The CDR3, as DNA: TGTGCCAGTAGGATGGGGCCCCGGTCAGGGACCTACGAGCAGTACTTC. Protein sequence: CASRMGPRSGTYEQYF.

This CDR3 is CASSSQGAGTDTQYF. CDR3 coding DNA: TGTGCCAGCAGCTCCCAGGGCGCTGGCACAGATACGCAGTATTTT. The chain employs TRBV5-5 and TRBJ2-3, with D perhaps TRBD1 (5 bases). This CDR3 spans 15 amino acids. The germline gives CDR1 SGHKS, CDR2 YYEKEE (reference sequence). The germline V and J ends were trimmed by 3 bases and 1 base, with 12 bases remaining between them.

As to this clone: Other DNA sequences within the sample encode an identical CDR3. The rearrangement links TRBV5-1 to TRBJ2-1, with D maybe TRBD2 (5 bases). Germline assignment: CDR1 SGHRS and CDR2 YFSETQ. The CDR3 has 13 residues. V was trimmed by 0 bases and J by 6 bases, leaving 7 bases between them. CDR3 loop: CASSLGLANEQFF. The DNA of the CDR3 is TGCGCCAGCAGCTTGGGTCTAGCCAATGAGCAGTTCTTC.